A selection of T cell receptor beta chains follows, all from one sample in a study of OX40 agonist ivuxolimab in advanced cancers. Data came from immunoSEQ multiplex PCR; TCRdb stores just in-frame clones and leaves some out. The sample shows about 49,000 clones, 85% of them seen only once. Sample: CD4+ or CD8+ T cells sorted from blood, taken in a trial of the OX40 agonist ivuxolimab. The receptors originated from an adult with an advanced solid tumor such as melanoma, head and neck, liver or kidney cancer. The CDR3 runs from the conserved cysteine through the conserved F or W. Each record gives: CDR3 DNA, CDR3 protein, clone size, D gene, J gene, V gene. A D gene is named only where the DNA matches it firmly. Clone size is shown for a subset of rows, as once, few, many or a class of expanded clone.

CDR3nt: TGCGCCAGCAGCCAAGGGTCGGGACCGGAAAACACTGAAGCTTTCTTT
CDR3aa: CASSQGSGPENTEAFF
abundance: .
d_gene: .
j_gene: TRBJ1-1
v_gene: TRBV4-3

CDR3nt: TGTGCCAGCAGCGCCCCCCGTCAGGAACGAGGCTACACCTTC
CDR3aa: CASSAPRQERGYTF
abundance: .
d_gene: .
j_gene: TRBJ1-2
v_gene: TRBV9

CDR3nt: TGTGCCAGCAGCTTGACGGGCAGTCTGACCTACTCTGGGGCCAACGTCCTGACTTTC
CDR3aa: CASSLTGSLTYSGANVLTF
abundance: .
d_gene: .
j_gene: TRBJ2-6
v_gene: TRBV7-3

CDR3nt: TGTGCCAGCAGCTTGGGATCTAGCGGGGTTTCCTACAATGAGCAGTTCTTC
CDR3aa: CASSLGSSGVSYNEQFF
abundance: .
d_gene: TRBD2
j_gene: TRBJ2-1
v_gene: TRBV5-6

CDR3nt: TGTGCCAGCAGCCAAGAATTGTGGGGGACAGATACGCAGTATTTT
CDR3aa: CASSQELWGTDTQYF
abundance: .
d_gene: .
j_gene: TRBJ2-3
v_gene: TRBV14

CDR3nt: TGTGCCAGCGGCCCCCGCACGCGGGCCAAAAACATTCAGTACTTC
CDR3aa: CASGPRTRAKNIQYF
abundance: once
d_gene: .
j_gene: TRBJ2-4
v_gene: TRBV28

CDR3nt: TGTGCCAGCAGCTTGGACAGGGACTATGGCTACACCTTC
CDR3aa: CASSLDRDYGYTF
abundance: once
d_gene: .
j_gene: TRBJ1-2
v_gene: TRBV5-4

CDR3nt: TGCGCCAGCACCCCTCAGGGTCAGCCCCAGCATTTT
CDR3aa: CASTPQGQPQHF
abundance: .
d_gene: .
j_gene: TRBJ1-5
v_gene: TRBV23-1

CDR3nt: TGTGCCAGCAGGGGCGAGCTAGAGACCCAGTACTTC
CDR3aa: CASRGELETQYF
abundance: .
d_gene: .
j_gene: TRBJ2-5
v_gene: TRBV7-6

CDR3nt: TGTGCCAGCCGACTAGGGATAGATACGCAGTATTTT
CDR3aa: CASRLGIDTQYF
abundance: .
d_gene: .
j_gene: TRBJ2-3
v_gene: TRBV27

CDR3nt: TGTGCCAGCAGTTGGGACAGGGAGAACACCGGGGAGCTGTTTTTT
CDR3aa: CASSWDRENTGELFF
abundance: .
d_gene: TRBD1
j_gene: TRBJ2-2
v_gene: TRBV28

CDR3nt: TGTGCCAGCAGCTTAGTTCCGGGGGCGCCTGGAAACACCATATATTTT
CDR3aa: CASSLVPGAPGNTIYF
abundance: .
d_gene: .
j_gene: TRBJ1-3
v_gene: TRBV7-9

CDR3nt: TGTGCCAGTAGGGGGTCGGGGAACAATCAGCCCCAGCATTTT
CDR3aa: CASRGSGNNQPQHF
abundance: few
d_gene: .
j_gene: TRBJ1-5
v_gene: TRBV19

CDR3nt: TGCGCCAGCAGCTTGCCCCCTAACTCCCCTAGTGTAACAGATACGCAGTATTTT
CDR3aa: CASSLPPNSPSVTDTQYF
abundance: .
d_gene: .
j_gene: TRBJ2-3
v_gene: TRBV5-1

CDR3nt: TGTGCCAGCAGTCTCGGGACAGGGTCCACAGATACGCAGTATTTT
CDR3aa: CASSLGTGSTDTQYF
abundance: .
d_gene: TRBD1
j_gene: TRBJ2-3
v_gene: TRBV6-5

CDR3nt: TGTGCCAGCAGCTTAGTACTGAACACTGAAGCTTTCTTT
CDR3aa: CASSLVLNTEAFF
abundance: .
d_gene: .
j_gene: TRBJ1-1
v_gene: TRBV13

CDR3nt: TGTGCCGGAGGGGGCACTAGTTCCCCCCCCGGGGAGCTGTTTTTT
CDR3aa: CAGGGTSSPPGELFF
abundance: .
d_gene: .
j_gene: TRBJ2-2
v_gene: TRBV5-4

CDR3nt: TGTGCCAGCAAGGGAGGGCTTGAAGCTTTCTTT
CDR3aa: CASKGGLEAFF
abundance: few
d_gene: .
j_gene: TRBJ1-1
v_gene: TRBV27

CDR3nt: TGTGCCAGCAGCTCCGGTGGTACAGATACGCAGTATTTT
CDR3aa: CASSSGGTDTQYF
abundance: .
d_gene: .
j_gene: TRBJ2-3
v_gene: TRBV11-1

CDR3nt: TGTGCCAGCAGTTTATCGGCATACACTGAAGCTTTCTTT
CDR3aa: CASSLSAYTEAFF
abundance: .
d_gene: .
j_gene: TRBJ1-1
v_gene: TRBV28

CDR3nt: TGTGCCAGCAGCAGGTATCGGACAAACTCCACCGGGGAGCTGTTTTTT
CDR3aa: CASSRYRTNSTGELFF
abundance: .
d_gene: .
j_gene: TRBJ2-2
v_gene: TRBV21-1

CDR3nt: TGTGCCACCAGCAGAGATGCGCGGAGGGGCAGAGAGACCCAGTACTTC
CDR3aa: CATSRDARRGRETQYF
abundance: .
d_gene: .
j_gene: TRBJ2-5
v_gene: TRBV15

CDR3nt: TGTGCCAGCAGCGTAGGATGGTTCTCTAGCACAGATACGCAGTATTTT
CDR3aa: CASSVGWFSSTDTQYF
abundance: .
d_gene: .
j_gene: TRBJ2-3
v_gene: TRBV9

CDR3nt: TGTGCCAGCAGCTTAGTAGCGGGACAGGCCTACAATGAGCAGTTCTTC
CDR3aa: CASSLVAGQAYNEQFF
abundance: .
d_gene: .
j_gene: TRBJ2-1
v_gene: TRBV7-7

CDR3nt: TGTGCCAGCAGCTTGGGACCGAAGGTCAACACTGAAGCTTTCTTT
CDR3aa: CASSLGPKVNTEAFF
abundance: once
d_gene: .
j_gene: TRBJ1-1
v_gene: TRBV5-5

CDR3nt: TGTGCCAGCAGCGTAGGTGGGACAGGGCGTTTCACTAACTATGGCTACACCTTC
CDR3aa: CASSVGGTGRFTNYGYTF
abundance: .
d_gene: TRBD1
j_gene: TRBJ1-2
v_gene: TRBV9

CDR3nt: TGTGCCAGCAGCTTATTTTGGAGGACGGAGGATGGTGTGTACGAGCAGTACTTC
CDR3aa: CASSLFWRTEDGVYEQYF
abundance: .
d_gene: .
j_gene: TRBJ2-7
v_gene: TRBV11-2

CDR3nt: TGCGCCAGCAGCCAAGGGGGGCAAGGGGCCTACGAGCAGTACTTC
CDR3aa: CASSQGGQGAYEQYF
abundance: .
d_gene: .
j_gene: TRBJ2-7
v_gene: TRBV4-3

CDR3nt: TGTGCCAGCAGCCATACAGGGGGCTCTCAGCCCCAGCATTTT
CDR3aa: CASSHTGGSQPQHF
abundance: .
d_gene: TRBD1
j_gene: TRBJ1-5
v_gene: TRBV5-6

CDR3nt: TGTGCCAGCAGCTTCGGCGCCGACCCAAGGGATACGCAGTATTTT
CDR3aa: CASSFGADPRDTQYF
abundance: .
d_gene: .
j_gene: TRBJ2-3
v_gene: TRBV5-5

CDR3nt: TGCGCCAGCAGCCAGGGACAGGGTGACAATCAGCCCCAGCATTTT
CDR3aa: CASSQGQGDNQPQHF
abundance: .
d_gene: TRBD1
j_gene: TRBJ1-5
v_gene: TRBV5-1

CDR3nt: TGTGCCAGCAGCTTAGCTAACTCCGGACCCAATGAGCAGTTCTTC
CDR3aa: CASSLANSGPNEQFF
abundance: few
d_gene: .
j_gene: TRBJ2-1
v_gene: TRBV7-9

CDR3nt: TGTGCCAGCAGCTTCTTAATACGACAGGGGTTAGTCAATGAGCAGTTCTTC
CDR3aa: CASSFLIRQGLVNEQFF
abundance: .
d_gene: TRBD1
j_gene: TRBJ2-1
v_gene: TRBV7-7

CDR3nt: TGTGCCAGCAGCGTAGGAGGGGCCACTGAAGCTTTCTTT
CDR3aa: CASSVGGATEAFF
abundance: .
d_gene: .
j_gene: TRBJ1-1
v_gene: TRBV9

CDR3nt: TGTGCCAGCAGTACATCTAGCGGGGGCTGGTCCTACAATGAGCAGTTCTTC
CDR3aa: CASSTSSGGWSYNEQFF
abundance: .
d_gene: TRBD2
j_gene: TRBJ2-1
v_gene: TRBV27

CDR3nt: TGTGCCAGTAGTTCCCAGGGGGGTAACTATGGCTACACCTTC
CDR3aa: CASSSQGGNYGYTF
abundance: few
d_gene: TRBD1
j_gene: TRBJ1-2
v_gene: TRBV19

CDR3nt: TGTGCCAGCAGTGAACTAGCGGGGGGGCAAGAGACCCAGTACTTC
CDR3aa: CASSELAGGQETQYF
abundance: few
d_gene: TRBD2
j_gene: TRBJ2-5
v_gene: TRBV6-1

CDR3nt: TGTGCCAGCAGCTTGGATGAGGGGGCCAGGAGACCCCAGCATTTT
CDR3aa: CASSLDEGARRPQHF
abundance: .
d_gene: TRBD1
j_gene: TRBJ1-5
v_gene: TRBV7-2

CDR3nt: TGTGCTAGTGGTTTGGCACCATGGGCCAGAGAGACCCAGTACTTC
CDR3aa: CASGLAPWARETQYF
abundance: .
d_gene: .
j_gene: TRBJ2-5
v_gene: TRBV12-5

CDR3nt: TGTGCCAGCCTGTTGAGGGGAATGATTACGGCTGACACCGGGGAGCTGTTTTTT
CDR3aa: CASLLRGMITADTGELFF
abundance: .
d_gene: .
j_gene: TRBJ2-2
v_gene: TRBV21-1

CDR3nt: TGTGCCAGCAGCCAAGAGTTACAGGGGAGGGATACGCAGTATTTT
CDR3aa: CASSQELQGRDTQYF
abundance: .
d_gene: .
j_gene: TRBJ2-3
v_gene: TRBV4-2

CDR3nt: TGTGCCAGCAGCTCAAGCGGGGGGGCCTCAGATACGCAGTATTTT
CDR3aa: CASSSSGGASDTQYF
abundance: .
d_gene: TRBD2
j_gene: TRBJ2-3
v_gene: TRBV7-3

CDR3nt: TGTGCCAGCAGCTTATATCCGGACGGGGGTGAAAAACTGTTTTTT
CDR3aa: CASSLYPDGGEKLFF
abundance: .
d_gene: .
j_gene: TRBJ1-4
v_gene: TRBV7-6

CDR3nt: TGTGCCAGCAGCGTGGAGGGGGCTGTAGATACGCAGTATTTT
CDR3aa: CASSVEGAVDTQYF
abundance: .
d_gene: .
j_gene: TRBJ2-3
v_gene: TRBV9

CDR3nt: TGTGCCAGCAGCCAAGATGATCGTAAAGGGAGAGGCTACACCTTC
CDR3aa: CASSQDDRKGRGYTF
abundance: .
d_gene: .
j_gene: TRBJ1-2
v_gene: TRBV14

CDR3nt: TGTGCCAGCAGCGTGGGACAGGGGAAGTCCTACGAGCAGTACTTC
CDR3aa: CASSVGQGKSYEQYF
abundance: .
d_gene: TRBD1
j_gene: TRBJ2-7
v_gene: TRBV7-7

CDR3nt: TGTGCCAGCAGTCCAGGACTAGACGGTCGCTACGAGCAGTACTTC
CDR3aa: CASSPGLDGRYEQYF
abundance: few
d_gene: TRBD2
j_gene: TRBJ2-7
v_gene: TRBV7-9

CDR3nt: TGTGCCAGCAGAGGAATCTATGGCTACACCTTC
CDR3aa: CASRGIYGYTF
abundance: .
d_gene: .
j_gene: TRBJ1-2
v_gene: TRBV2

CDR3nt: TGCAGCGTTGAGGGCACCCACCGAGAGGACCCTGAAGCTTTCTTT
CDR3aa: CSVEGTHREDPEAFF
abundance: .
d_gene: .
j_gene: TRBJ1-1
v_gene: TRBV29-1

CDR3nt: TGTGCCAGCAGTCCTCGGGCCGGGACAGTTGGAATTGGGACCCAGTACTTC
CDR3aa: CASSPRAGTVGIGTQYF
abundance: .
d_gene: TRBD1
j_gene: TRBJ2-5
v_gene: TRBV28